Each of the 9 T cell receptor beta chains below was sequenced from the same sample in a study of T cells after yellow fever vaccination (dated by TCRdb to 2018 to 2020). The treatment or condition label, read with the paper, signifies: live attenuated yellow fever vaccine strain. The library was made by 5' RACE. The sequencer was an Illumina HiSeq 2500. Clones were called with MiXCR by TCRdb after fastp trimmed the public reads at Q25, and only in-frame beta chains were retained. Rows with a matching CDR3 protein are joined into one entry that keeps the most common DNA and genes. A total of 450,000 to 550,000 distinct CDR3 sequences appear in this sample, around a fifth of them only once. The top ten clones comprise roughly a sixth of the sample. Material: PBMCs, obtained 20 to 25 days after the first yellow fever vaccination. These receptors all stem from a man aged 18 to 35 who received the YFV17D yellow fever vaccine.

This clonotype was counted between two and nine times. The chain combines TRBV6-5 with TRBJ2-2; D is perhaps TRBD1 or TRBD2 (5 bases each). Trimming pared 3 bases from V and 3 bases from J, leaving 11 bases between. The CDR3 has 15 amino acids. In germline, CDR1 is MNHEY, CDR2 SVGAGI. In DNA form, the CDR3 reads TGTGCCAGCAGTTATGGGGGAGTGGACACCGGGGAGCTGTTTTTT. As protein: CASSYGGVDTGELFF.

The rearrangement links TRBV28 to TRBJ1-1, with D possibly being TRBD1 (6 bases). The CDR3 runs to 15 residues. Trimming cost V 2 bases and J 6 bases, with 16 bases left between them. The germline V gene encodes CDR1 MDHEN and CDR2 SYDVKM. CDR3 in amino acids: CASSLPTLTGPEAFF. The CDR3 region has the DNA TGTGCCAGCAGTTTACCCACCCTGACAGGACCTGAAGCTTTCTTT.

This clonotype was counted a few times. The CDR3 reads CASSQQGRGGYTF. The DNA for the CDR3 is TGTGCCAGCAGTCAACAGGGGCGGGGTGGCTACACCTTC. The chain recombines TRBV12-3 or TRBV12-4 with TRBJ1-2; 7 positions agree with TRBD1. With 5 bases clipped from V and 7 bases from J, the junction kept 7 bases outside the gene matches. The CDR3 extends over 13 amino acids.

The chain is built from TRBV7-8 and TRBJ2-1; 11 bases fit TRBD2. Per germline, CDR1 SGHVS and CDR2 FQNEAQ. After removal of 4 bases from V and 0 bases from J, the junction contained 5 bases not matched to a gene. This CDR3 has 17 amino acids. In nucleotides, the CDR3 is TGTGCCAGCAGCTATCGACTAGCGGGGAGCTCCTACAATGAGCAGTTCTTC. This translates into CASSYRLAGSSYNEQFF. The variable domain in full, with the rest retrieved from reference TRBV7-8 and TRBJ2-1, is GAGVSQSPRYKVAKRGQDVALRCDPISGHVSLFWYQQALGQGPEFLTYFQNEAQLDKSGLPSDRFFAERPEGSVSTLKIQRTQQEDSAVYLCASSYRLAGSSYNEQFFGPGTRLTVL.

This clonotype was seen more than once but under ten times. The chain has TRBV12-3 or TRBV12-4 and TRBJ2-3; D perhaps matches TRBD2 (5 bases). V lost 3 bases and J 3 bases, leaving 13 bases between the germline ends. The CDR3 contains 15 residues. The CDR3 region is CASSLVGTRTDTQYF. CDR3 coding DNA: TGTGCCAGCAGTTTGGTCGGTACTAGGACAGATACGCAGTATTTT.

This clonotype was picked up a small number of times. The chain has TRBV20-1 and TRBJ2-3; D tentatively fits TRBD1 or TRBD2 (6 bases each). The CDR3 consists of 15 residues. Germline CDR1 reads DFQATT; CDR2 reads SNEGSKA (reference sequence). Trimming stripped 3 bases from V and 5 bases from J, with 18 bases between. Written as DNA, the CDR3 is TGCAGTGCTAGGGATCCCCGGGGGCGCTTAGATACGCAGTATTTT. Its translation is CSARDPRGRLDTQYF.

The table lists this clonotype with a few counts. This chain connects TRBV10-3 to TRBJ1-6; D might be TRBD1 (6 bases). Trimming pared 8 bases from V and 14 bases from J, leaving 13 bases between. Germline CDR1 reads ENHRY; CDR2 reads SYGVKD. CDR3 length equals 11 residues. The CDR3 sequence is CAIAEDRSLHF. The CDR3 DNA sequence: TGTGCCATCGCGGAAGACAGGTCCCTCCACTTT.

This clonotype has more than one count but fewer than ten. V is TRBV28 and J is TRBJ1-6; TRBD1 aligns across 7 bases. V shed 7 bases, J shed 9 bases, and the junction held 9 bases outside the gene matches. The CDR3 is 14 amino acids. CDR1 and CDR2 from the germline V gene are MDHEN and SYDVKM. CDR3 region: CASTTGTVLSPLHF. The CDR3 DNA sequence: TGTGCCAGCACCACCGGGACAGTCCTTTCACCCCTCCACTTT.

The V and J genes are TRBV29-1 and TRBJ1-4; 10 nucleotides line up with TRBD1. J lost 8 bases, V lost 6 bases, and 12 bases had no gene match. Germline CDR1 is SQVTM and CDR2 is ANQGSEA. This CDR3 spans 15 amino acids. The CDR3 sequence: CSVATGTGVGEKLFF. CDR3 DNA sequence: TGCAGCGTCGCAACAGGGACAGGGGTAGGGGAAAAACTGTTTTTT.